This T cell receptor beta chain stems from a study of OX40 agonist ivuxolimab in advanced cancers. Study details: A mean age of around 63 years, range roughly 23 to 79, was recorded, and under 85% were male. 30% to 40% of patients had received prior checkpoint inhibitor therapy.

Patients were ineligible given autoimmune disease history or systemic immunosuppression. Germline-derived CDR1 and CDR2 are SGHRS and YFSETQ. V dropped 4 bases and J dropped 3; count of bases not matched to a gene: 7. This CDR3 has 15 residues. About this clone: Its antigen is unknown.

Method: immunoSEQ multiplex PCR; TCRdb's copy keeps in-frame clones and lacks some. The table has tens of thousands of clones, 65% to 85% seen once. Study-wide results and limits: In the 0.1-3.0 mg/kg groups, partial responders showed among the lowest expansion.

The source material was CD4+ or CD8+ T cells sorted from blood, sampled in a trial of the OX40 agonist ivuxolimab. This chain links TRBV5-1 with TRBJ2-7; 10 positions match TRBD1. This receptor was identified in an adult with an advanced solid tumor such as melanoma, head and neck, liver or kidney cancer. This chain's CDR3 is CASSPGTGVYYEQYF. The CDR3 DNA reads as TGCGCCAGCAGCCCCGGGACAGGGGTTTACTACGAGCAGTACTTC.